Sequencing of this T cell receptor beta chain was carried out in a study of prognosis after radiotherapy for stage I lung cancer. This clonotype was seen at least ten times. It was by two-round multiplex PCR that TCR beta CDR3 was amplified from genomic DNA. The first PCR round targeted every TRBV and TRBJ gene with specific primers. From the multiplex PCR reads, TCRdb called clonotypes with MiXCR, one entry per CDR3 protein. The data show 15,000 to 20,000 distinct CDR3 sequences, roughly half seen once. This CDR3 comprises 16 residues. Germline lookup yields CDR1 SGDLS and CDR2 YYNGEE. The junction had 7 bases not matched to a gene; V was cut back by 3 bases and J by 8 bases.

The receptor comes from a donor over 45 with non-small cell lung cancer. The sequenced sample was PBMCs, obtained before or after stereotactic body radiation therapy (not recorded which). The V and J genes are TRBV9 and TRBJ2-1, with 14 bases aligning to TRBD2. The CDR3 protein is CASSAEPGLAGDEQFF. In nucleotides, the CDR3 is TGTGCCAGCAGCGCCGAGCCGGGACTAGCGGGAGATGAGCAGTTCTTC.